This passage covers 13 T cell receptor beta chains from one sample sequenced in a study of CD8 T cells in Susac syndrome. Random hexamers were used to reverse transcribe an amount of about 0.45 to 1 ug RNA. TCRdb independently ran MiXCR on the immunoSEQ multiplex PCR reads; one entry per CDR3 protein. Here the sample spans some 450,000 distinct CDR3 sequences, approximately 85% being singletons. Sample: CD8+ T cells from PBMCs. Every receptor here comes from a human donor with multiple sclerosis.

The rearrangement joins TRBV4-1 to TRBJ2-5, with 10 positions matching TRBD2. Looked up from germline, CDR1 is MGHRA and CDR2 is YSYEKL. With V trimmed by 4 bases and J by 1 base, 6 bases remained unmatched. The CDR3 runs 16 residues. CDR3 amino acids: CASSRKLAGAQETQYF. The CDR3 region has the DNA TGCGCCAGCAGCCGGAAGCTAGCGGGGGCCCAAGAGACCCAGTACTTC.

This clonotype has just one count. V and J are TRBV20-1 and TRBJ1-2, with D unresolved. The CDR3 covers 13 residues. Germline CDR1 and CDR2: DFQATT and SNEGSKA (reference sequence). Trimming removed 6 bases at V and 6 bases at J, with 17 bases between. The CDR3 spells CSAPVNWANGYTF. Here the CDR3 DNA reads TGCAGTGCCCCCGTTAACTGGGCAAATGGCTACACCTTC.

The chain couples TRBV11-2 to TRBJ2-2; D may be TRBD1 (5 bases). CDR3 length: 15 amino acids. The V gene's germline CDR1 is SGHAT and CDR2 FQNNGV. Trimming shortened V by 1 base and J by 1 base, and 7 bases separated the two germline ends. CDR3 amino acids: CASSLGTQNTGELFF. The CDR3 DNA reads as TGTGCCAGCAGCTTAGGGACACAGAACACCGGGGAGCTGTTTTTT.

The rearrangement joins TRBV3-1 to TRBJ2-1; D might be TRBD2 (6 bases). Germline-derived CDR1 and CDR2 are LGHDT and YNNKEL (reference sequence). Between the trimmed V and J ends, which lost 4 bases and 8 bases, there was a span of 12 bases. This CDR3 is 13 amino acids long. CDR3 region: CASSRGIADEQFF. CDR3 nucleotides: TGTGCCAGCAGCCGAGGAATAGCGGATGAGCAGTTCTTC.

This clonotype was seen only once. This chain links TRBV27 with TRBJ2-5; D is unclear. The V end lost 2 bases, the J end lost 3 bases, and 7 bases lay between the germline ends. The germline CDR1 and CDR2 sequences are MNHEY and SMNVEV (reference sequence). The CDR3 has 13 residues. DNA for the CDR3: TGTGCCAGCAGTTTAATGCGAAAAGAGACCCAGTACTTC. Its protein is CASSLMRKETQYF.

The rearrangement uses TRBV11-2 and TRBJ2-7; D is perhaps TRBD1 or TRBD2 (5 bases each). CDR3 length: 14 residues. The germline CDR1 and CDR2 sequences are SGHAT and FQNNGV. With 5 bases removed from V and 3 bases from J, the gap between germline ends came to 14 bases. Here the CDR3 reads CASSPGLDLYEQYF. The CDR3 bases are TGTGCCAGCAGCCCGGGGCTGGATCTCTACGAGCAGTACTTC. Full variable domain (rest looked up from reference TRBV11-2 and TRBJ2-7): EAGVAQSPRYKIIEKRQSVAFWCNPISGHATLYWYQQILGQGPKLLIQFQNNGVVDDSQLPKDRFSAERLKGVDSTLKIQPAKLEDSAVYLCASSPGLDLYEQYFGPGTRLTVT.

This chain connects TRBV27 to TRBJ1-1; the D is unclear. Per the germline V gene, CDR1 is MNHEY and CDR2 is SMNVEV (reference sequence). This CDR3 spans 13 amino acids. The V gene lost 4 bases and the J gene lost 0 bases, with 6 bases spanning the gap. In nucleotides, the CDR3 is TGTGCCAGCAGTTCGTATATGAACACTGAAGCTTTCTTT. Translation gives CASSSYMNTEAFF.

This chain connects TRBV7-2 to TRBJ2-1; no clear D gene. CDR1 and CDR2 (germline): SGHTA, FQGNSA. There are 15 residues in the CDR3. V lost 8 bases, J lost 12 bases, and 26 bases lay in between. CDR3 bases: TGTGCCAGCTCCCCAATTGGTGAACTCGGTAGGAGGCAGTTCTTC. Protein sequence: CASSPIGELGRRQFF.

The J gene is TRBJ1-4, the V gene TRBV15; D gene uncertain. In germline, CDR1 is LNHNV, CDR2 YYDKDF (reference sequence). The V and J ends lost 4 bases and 4 bases respectively, with 13 bases between them. This CDR3 spans 15 amino acids. In nucleotides, the CDR3 is TGTGCCACCAGCAAACCTGGAGGGATTAATGAAAAACTGTTTTTT. The encoded protein is CATSKPGGINEKLFF. Complete variable domain (other parts from reference TRBV15 and TRBJ1-4): DAMVIQNPRYQVTQFGKPVTLSCSQTLNHNVMYWYQQKSSQAPKLLFHYYDKDFNNEADTPDNFQSRRPNTSFCFLDIRSPGLGDTAMYLCATSKPGGINEKLFFGSGTQLSVL.

This chain joins TRBV18 and TRBJ2-7, with D hard to call. Germline V gives CDR1 KGHSH, CDR2 LQKENI. There are 14 residues in the CDR3. The CDR3 region is CGSSPPVSSYEQYF. CDR3 nucleotides: TGTGGAAGCTCACCACCGGTCAGCAGCTACGAGCAGTACTTC. Based on the CDR3 plus reference TRBV18 and TRBJ2-7, the full variable domain is NAGVMQNPRHLVRRRGQEARLRCSPMKGHSHVYWYRQLPEEGLKFMVYLQKENIIDESGMPKERFSAEFPKEGPSILRIQQVVRGDSAAYFCGSSPPVSSYEQYFGPGTRLTVT.

The rearrangement uses TRBV30 and TRBJ1-1; maybe TRBD1 (5 bases). Germline lookup yields CDR1 GTSNPN and CDR2 SVGIG (reference sequence). Deletions cut 2 bases from V and 3 bases from J, with 13 bases between. The CDR3 sequence is 14 residues long. As DNA, the CDR3 is TGTGCCTGGAGTACTGGGAGGGGAGACACTGAAGCTTTCTTT. Amino acid sequence: CAWSTGRGDTEAFF.

The chain employs TRBV27 and TRBJ1-2; 7 nucleotides match TRBD1. CDR3 size: 15 residues. CDR1 and CDR2 (germline): MNHEY, SMNVEV (reference sequence). The junction had 12 bases not matched to a gene; V was cut back by 7 bases and J by 4 bases. The chain's CDR3 is CASTLSWRGPYGYTF. CDR3 sequence (DNA): TGTGCCAGCACTCTATCGTGGAGGGGGCCCTATGGCTACACCTTC.

This rearrangement joins TRBV6-6 to TRBJ2-7, with D possibly TRBD1 on 5 matching bases. The germline gives CDR1 MNHNY, CDR2 SVGAGI (reference sequence). This CDR3 has 15 residues. Trimming took 4 bases from V and 3 from J, leaving 16 bases between them. The DNA for the CDR3 is TGTGCCAGCAGTTGGACGCGGACAATGCACTACGAGCAGTACTTC. Its protein is CASSWTRTMHYEQYF.